This T cell receptor (beta chain) was sequenced during a study of T cell clones after liver transplantation. TCRdb's copy holds only in-frame clones and misses some; the assay was immunoSEQ multiplex PCR. The sample has several thousand clones, roughly 41% seen once. This clone occurred once. Its antigen is unknown. Sequencing of dividing CFSE-low cells from the MLR defined alloreactive TCRbeta sequences. V dropped 10 bases and J dropped 0; count of bases not matched to a gene: 4. CDR1 and CDR2 from the germline V gene are MNHNS and SASEGT. The CDR3 runs 14 residues. The sample taken for sequencing was CD4+ T cells from cultured PBMCs. The TCR sequence derives from a human patient who received a liver transplant. Certain T cells may be donor cells from the graft. V usage is TRBV6-1 and J usage is TRBJ1-3; 9 nucleotides agree with TRBD1. CDR3 nucleotide sequence: TGTGCCATGGGACAGGGACACTCTGGAAACACCATATATTTT. As protein: CAMGQGHSGNTIYF.